The present entry profiles one TCR beta chain with its context. The CDR3 runs 13 residues. The V end lost 1 base, the J end lost 5 bases, and 8 bases lay between the germline ends. These data originate in a study of blood T cell repertoires in COVID-19. Background on the study: T cells, B-cell-depleted T cells, or PBMCs supplied cDNA or gDNA.

The method was immunoSEQ multiplex PCR; TCRdb's version includes in-frame clones alone and lacks a portion of them. The sample records 30,000 or so clones, 85% being singletons. Sequenced sample: peripheral blood. This sequence joins TRBV12-3 or TRBV12-4 and TRBJ2-5, with D unclear. The clonotype comes from a man older than 75 with active COVID-19. CDR3 in DNA: TGTGCCAGCAGTTTAGACAGTAGGGAGACCCAGTACTTC. It specifies CASSLDSRETQYF.